The TCR beta chain under discussion was sequenced for a study of T cell repertoires in aging, cancer and after chemotherapy. Overall study findings and caveats: The repertoire data cannot show anything about immunological memory following chemotherapy. Healthy donors lost TCR diversity with age mainly through richness, cancer patients through richness and evenness.

The ends lost 5 bases at V and 4 bases at J; junction bases unmatched: 3. The germline gives CDR1 SGHAT, CDR2 FQDESV (reference sequence). The CDR3 loop spans 14 amino acids. By its share, this clonotype is large. Its antigen remains unknown. Peripheral blood genomic DNA, not sorted cells or RNA, was the template. Multiplex touch-down PCR with TRB-A/B primers amplified rearranged V-D-J TRB sequences. TCRdb ran MiXCR on the multiplex PCR reads and lists one entry per CDR3 protein. The data contain around 2,100 distinct CDR3 sequences, less than 35% of them seen just once; the ten biggest clones take up just under 9%.

The rearrangement joins TRBV11-1 to TRBJ2-1; 9 bases agree with TRBD1. The source is a human donor with a solid tumor. Source material: blood. CDR3 loop: CASSRTGAYNEQFF. The CDR3 region has the DNA TGTGCCAGCAGCAGGACAGGGGCATACAATGAGCAGTTCTTC.